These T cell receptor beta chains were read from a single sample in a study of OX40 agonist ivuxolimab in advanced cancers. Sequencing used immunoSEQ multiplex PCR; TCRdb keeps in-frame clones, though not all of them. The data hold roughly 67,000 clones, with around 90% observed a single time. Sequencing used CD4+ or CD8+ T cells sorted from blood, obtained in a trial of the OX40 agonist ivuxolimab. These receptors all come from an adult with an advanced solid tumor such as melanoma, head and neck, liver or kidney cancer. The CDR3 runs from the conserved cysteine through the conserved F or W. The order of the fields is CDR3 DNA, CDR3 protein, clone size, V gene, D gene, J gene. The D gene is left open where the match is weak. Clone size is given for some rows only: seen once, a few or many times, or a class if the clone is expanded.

TGTGCCATCAGTGATGGTTTCCAGGGCTACACCTTC,CAISDGFQGYTF,NA,TRBV10-3,NA,TRBJ1-2
TGTGCCAGCAGGAAGACAGGTGCAAACTATGGCTACACCTTC,CASRKTGANYGYTF,NA,TRBV27,NA,TRBJ1-2
TGTGCCAGCAGCTTGCGGAACCAAGAGACCCAGTACTTC,CASSLRNQETQYF,NA,TRBV5-4,NA,TRBJ2-5
TGTGCCAGCAGCCCACCGGGACAGGGTGGAGGCCGTAATGAAAAACTGTTTTTT,CASSPPGQGGGRNEKLFF,NA,TRBV4-2,TRBD1,TRBJ1-4
TGTGCCAGTAGTGATTCGGGACTAGCGGGCGTCAATGGCGAGCAGTACTTC,CASSDSGLAGVNGEQYF,NA,TRBV19,TRBD2,TRBJ2-7
TGCGCCAGCAGCTTGGTAGGGACAGACAACACTGAAGCTTTCTTT,CASSLVGTDNTEAFF,NA,TRBV5-1,TRBD1,TRBJ1-1
TGTGCCAGCAGTGACGACGGGGGGGCCACTGAAGCTTTCTTT,CASSDDGGATEAFF,NA,TRBV6-5,NA,TRBJ1-1
TGTGCCACCAGCGGCCAGGGGACCCTGGGTGGCTACACCTTC,CATSGQGTLGGYTF,few,TRBV15,NA,TRBJ1-2
TGTGCCAGCTCAGAGGCGCGGACAGGGTCTAACTATGGCTACACCTTC,CASSEARTGSNYGYTF,NA,TRBV18,TRBD1,TRBJ1-2
TGCGCCAGCAGCTCCGGAAGCGAAAAACTGTTTTTT,CASSSGSEKLFF,NA,TRBV5-1,NA,TRBJ1-4
TGTGCCAGCAGCCAGGGATCTAATGAAAAACTGTTTTTT,CASSQGSNEKLFF,NA,TRBV27,NA,TRBJ1-4
TGTGCCAGCAGCCAAGCCAGAAACATTCCTCGGATCTACGAGCAGTACTTC,CASSQARNIPRIYEQYF,NA,TRBV14,NA,TRBJ2-7
TGTGCCAGCAGCCTGGGACGACTAGCGGGAGGCCAAGAGACCCAGTACTTC,CASSLGRLAGGQETQYF,NA,TRBV5-4,TRBD2,TRBJ2-5
TGTGCCAGCAGCAGGACAGGGACGGAGACCCAGTACTTC,CASSRTGTETQYF,NA,TRBV7-7,TRBD1,TRBJ2-5
TGTGCCAGCAGCTTAGCCATCCTAGCGGGAACAGATACGCAGTATTTT,CASSLAILAGTDTQYF,NA,TRBV7-2,TRBD2,TRBJ2-3
TGTGCCTGGAGAACGTCAGGGGGGTCCCAGTACTTC,CAWRTSGGSQYF,NA,TRBV30,NA,TRBJ2-5
TGTGCCACCAGCAGAGACCAACAGGGGGCTTTGACGCAGTATTTT,CATSRDQQGALTQYF,NA,TRBV15,TRBD1,TRBJ2-3
TGTGCCAGTAGTACTCGGACTAGCGGGGACACAGATACGCAGTATTTT,CASSTRTSGDTDTQYF,NA,TRBV19,TRBD2,TRBJ2-3
TGTGCCAGCAGCGTAAGACCAAGGAGCAGCGACTCCTACGAGCAGTACTTC,CASSVRPRSSDSYEQYF,NA,TRBV7-3,NA,TRBJ2-7
TGTGCCAGCAATCCAGCGGGGGGGTACTACAATGAGCAGTTCTTC,CASNPAGGYYNEQFF,NA,TRBV6-1,TRBD2,TRBJ2-1
TGTGCCAGCAGCTTGGGGACATACCTCAATCAGCCCCAGCATTTT,CASSLGTYLNQPQHF,once,TRBV5-5,NA,TRBJ1-5
TGTGCCAGCTCTTCCAGGGGCTATCTCTACGAGCAGTACTTC,CASSSRGYLYEQYF,NA,TRBV27,NA,TRBJ2-7
TGTGCCAGCAGTTCCCTCGGGCGGGAGGACACAGATACGCAGTATTTT,CASSSLGREDTDTQYF,NA,TRBV28,TRBD2,TRBJ2-3
TGTGCCAGCAGTTTCCCAGACAGCTATGGCTACACCTTC,CASSFPDSYGYTF,once,TRBV28,NA,TRBJ1-2
TGTGCCAGCAGTTACGAAGCAGACAGAAACACTGAAGCTTTCTTT,CASSYEADRNTEAFF,once,TRBV6-6,NA,TRBJ1-1
TGTGCCAGCAGTGAAGCGTATAGCGGGGGCTCCGAGCAGTACTTC,CASSEAYSGGSEQYF,NA,TRBV6-1,TRBD2,TRBJ2-7
TGTGCCAGCAGCCCGGGACTAGCGGGGTCAAGCTCCTACAAGCAGTACTTC,CASSPGLAGSSSYKQYF,once,TRBV9,TRBD2,TRBJ2-7
TGTGCCAGCAGCTTAGATCCGGGGGGCCGAGTTGAAGCTTTCTTT,CASSLDPGGRVEAFF,NA,TRBV11-2,NA,TRBJ1-1
TGTGCCAGCAGTCCCGGGACAGCCTTCTATGGCTACACCTTC,CASSPGTAFYGYTF,NA,TRBV6-5,TRBD1,TRBJ1-2
TGTGCCAGCAGTTCCGCCCGGACAGGTCTGTCTGGAAACACCATATATTTT,CASSSARTGLSGNTIYF,NA,TRBV28,TRBD1,TRBJ1-3